This passage covers 27 T cell receptor beta chains from one sample sequenced in a study of blood T cell repertoires in COVID-19. The table came from immunoSEQ multiplex PCR; TCRdb's copy has only in-frame clones and leaves some out. Among about 480,000 clones listed, 88% were seen once. Sequencing was done on a sample of PBMCs or T cells enriched from blood (not recorded which). These receptors originate from a woman between 40 and 55 years old who had recovered from COVID-19.

The chain links TRBV5-1 to TRBJ2-7; weak D call: TRBD2 (6 bases). V was cut by 4 bases and J by 5 bases, with 16 bases left in between. The V gene's germline CDR1 is SGHRS and CDR2 YFSETQ. This CDR3 comprises 14 residues. CDR3 DNA sequence: TGCGCCAGCAGCCTGGGACGGGGCGGGAACGAGCAGTACTTC. It specifies CASSLGRGGNEQYF.

The V gene is TRBV5-5, the J gene TRBJ2-5, with 10 bases fitting TRBD1. The germline CDR1 and CDR2 sequences are SGHKS and YYEKEE (reference sequence). V trimming: 4 bases; J trimming: 9 bases; junction bases outside the gene matches: 9. CDR3 length equals 14 residues. DNA for the CDR3: TGTGCCAGCAGCCATCGGACAGGGGGTATGGCCCAGTACTTC. Protein: CASSHRTGGMAQYF.

This clone was seen a single time. The rearrangement joins TRBV30 to TRBJ2-1, with 11 bases that match TRBD2. The CDR3 length is 13 residues. Germline-derived CDR1 and CDR2 are GTSNPN and SVGIG (reference sequence). J lost 7 bases, V lost 4 bases, and 3 bases had no gene match. CDR3 in amino acids: CAWKLAGANEQFF. CDR3 bases: TGTGCCTGGAAACTAGCGGGAGCGAATGAGCAGTTCTTC.

A single count supports this clone. V usage is TRBV10-3 and J usage is TRBJ2-5, with a tentative D call TRBD2 (5 bases). The V gene lost 0 bases and the J gene lost 1 base, with 9 bases spanning the gap. The CDR3 extends over 15 amino acids. CDR1 ENHRY and CDR2 SYGVKD come from the germline V gene. The DNA of the CDR3 is TGTGCCATCAGTGAGTCGAGCCTAGCCCAAGAGACCCAGTACTTC. It is translated as CAISESSLAQETQYF.

The chain uses TRBV27 and TRBJ2-1, with D possibly being TRBD2 (6 bases). V lost 3 bases, J lost 4 bases, and 10 bases lay in between. CDR1 is MNHEY, CDR2 SMNVEV, per germline (reference sequence). The CDR3 consists of 14 residues. The DNA for the CDR3 is TGTGCCAGCAGTTTGGGACTTGCGTACAATGAGCAGTTCTTC. This gives the protein CASSLGLAYNEQFF.

Only one count was recorded for this clone. The genes are TRBV5-6 and TRBJ1-2; D ambiguous. CDR1 SGHDT and CDR2 YYEEEE come from the germline V gene. The CDR3 has 15 residues. The germline V and J ends were trimmed by 0 bases and 4 bases, with 13 bases remaining between them. The CDR3 reads CASSLAEFVLYGYTF. For the CDR3, the DNA is TGTGCCAGCAGCTTGGCCGAGTTCGTCCTCTATGGCTACACCTTC.

The chain employs TRBV24-1 and TRBJ2-1; TRBD2 matches 11 bases. Germline loops: CDR1 KGHDR, CDR2 SFDVKD. This CDR3 has 15 residues. Trimming took 3 bases from V and 6 from J; bases not matched to a gene: 3. The CDR3 is CATSDELAGVNEQFF. Written as DNA, the CDR3 is TGTGCCACCAGTGATGAACTAGCGGGAGTCAATGAGCAGTTCTTC.

The V gene is TRBV4-3, the J gene TRBJ1-2; D call uncertain. Germline CDR1 and CDR2: LGHNA and YSLEER. The CDR3 is 13 residues long. Trimming cost V 0 bases and J 7 bases, with 9 bases left between them. The CDR3 loop reads CASSQDGAAGYTF. The CDR3 DNA reads TGCGCCAGCAGCCAAGATGGTGCGGCTGGCTACACCTTC.

The rearrangement uses TRBV10-2 and TRBJ2-1; TRBD2 is a possible D gene (5 bases). Germline CDR1 is WSHSY and CDR2 is SAAADI. The CDR3 contains 16 residues. V gave up 7 bases and J gave up 0 bases, with 16 bases separating them. The CDR3 nucleotides read TGCGCCAGCAAATCTCCGGACTTTAGCTCCTACAATGAGCAGTTCTTC. Translated: CASKSPDFSSYNEQFF.

This clone was seen once. The chain recombines TRBV7-2 with TRBJ2-5, with D maybe TRBD2 (5 bases). The germline V gene has CDR1 SGHTA and CDR2 FQGNSA. There are 15 residues in the CDR3. Deletions cut 5 bases from V and 5 bases from J, with 18 bases between. CDR3 amino acids: CASSVRPGNYETQYF. The CDR3 DNA is TGTGCCAGCAGCGTAAGACCGGGGAATTACGAGACCCAGTACTTC.

This chain connects TRBV19 to TRBJ1-5; 12 bases match TRBD1. The junction had 10 bases not matched to a gene; V was cut back by 6 bases and J by 13 bases. CDR1 and CDR2 (germline): LNHDA, SQIVND (reference sequence). The CDR3 spans 14 residues. The CDR3 protein is CASSPGTGGGIQHF. The DNA for the CDR3 is TGTGCCAGTAGCCCCGGGACAGGGGGCGGCATTCAGCATTTT.

The V and J genes are TRBV28 and TRBJ1-4, with D hard to call. The CDR3 contains 16 residues. From germline, CDR1 is MDHEN and CDR2 SYDVKM. V dropped 0 bases and J dropped 8 bases, with 16 bases sitting between them. In DNA form, the CDR3 reads TGTGCCAGCAGTTTATGGGGTGTCCGGGGTGAAGAAAAACTGTTTTTT. Translation: CASSLWGVRGEEKLFF.

The rearrangement links TRBV7-6 to TRBJ2-7; 9 nucleotides match TRBD2. After removal of 5 bases from V and 0 bases from J, the junction contained 14 bases not matched to a gene. The CDR3 extends over 18 amino acids. The germline CDR1 and CDR2 sequences are SGHVS and FNYEAQ. In nucleotides, the CDR3 is TGTGCCAGCAGCCCGGCAGGGGCAAGCGGGAGGAGCTCCTACGAGCAGTACTTC. It specifies CASSPAGASGRSSYEQYF.

The chain employs TRBV20-1 and TRBJ1-5; 8 nucleotides match TRBD1. Germline V gene data show CDR1 as DFQATT and CDR2 as SNEGSKA (reference sequence). The junction had 7 bases not matched to a gene; V was cut back by 3 bases and J by 0 bases. The CDR3 has 16 amino acids. Here the CDR3 reads CSASAPDRASNQPQHF. CDR3 DNA sequence: TGCAGTGCTAGTGCCCCGGACAGGGCTAGCAATCAGCCCCAGCATTTT.

The chain couples TRBV9 to TRBJ2-2, with 8 bases fitting TRBD2. The CDR3 is 16 residues long. Germline V lookup: CDR1 SGDLS, CDR2 YYNGEE. V lost 0 bases, J lost 6 bases, and 7 bases stayed unmatched. The CDR3 bases are TGTGCCAGCAGCGTAGTGGCTAGCGGGTTGGCCGGGGAGCTGTTTTTT. The encoded protein is CASSVVASGLAGELFF.

This sequence joins TRBV2 and TRBJ1-3; D might be TRBD1 (5 bases). With 0 bases removed from V and 2 bases from J, the gap between germline ends came to 14 bases. Looked up from germline, CDR1 is SNHLY and CDR2 is FYNNEI. CDR3 length: 17 amino acids. The CDR3 loop reads CASSEAWQGSPGNTIYF. The CDR3 region has the DNA TGTGCCAGCAGTGAAGCGTGGCAGGGTTCCCCTGGAAACACCATATATTTT.

This clone was seen a single time. V usage is TRBV24-1 and J usage is TRBJ2-7; no definite D call. CDR1 and CDR2 (germline): KGHDR, SFDVKD. The V end lost 3 bases, the J end lost 1 base, and 6 bases lay between the germline ends. The CDR3 runs 13 residues. The CDR3 sequence is CATSDPLSYEQYF. Written as DNA, the CDR3 is TGTGCCACCAGTGATCCCTTATCCTACGAGCAGTACTTC.

V and J are TRBV19 and TRBJ1-1, with no clear D. Trimming pared 0 bases from V and 3 bases from J, leaving 8 bases between. The CDR3 runs 14 residues. Germline CDR1 reads LNHDA; CDR2 reads SQIVND (reference sequence). In DNA, the CDR3 is TGTGCCAGTAGTATAGAAATGAGTTACACTGAAGCTTTCTTT. Translated: CASSIEMSYTEAFF.

This chain links TRBV11-3 with TRBJ2-1; 7 bases are a match to TRBD2. The CDR3 totals 15 residues. The germline V gene has CDR1 SGHNT and CDR2 YENEEA. The V gene end was trimmed by 3 bases and the J gene end by 8 bases; junction bases not matched to a gene: 10. DNA of the CDR3: TGTGCCAGCAGCTTGGGGGGTCAGACTAGCCATGAGCAGTTCTTC. This sequence encodes CASSLGGQTSHEQFF.

V usage is TRBV7-2 and J usage is TRBJ1-4, with unresolved D. The CDR3 is 15 amino acids. The germline V and J ends were trimmed by 5 bases and 0 bases, with 10 bases remaining between them. Germline CDR1 reads SGHTA; CDR2 reads FQGNSA. As DNA, the CDR3 is TGTGCCAGCAGCCCATGGGGAGCAACTAATGAAAAACTGTTTTTT. It codes for CASSPWGATNEKLFF.

J is TRBJ1-6 and V is TRBV5-1, with D possibly matching TRBD1 (5 bases). Germline CDR1 reads SGHRS; CDR2 reads YFSETQ. The CDR3 totals 16 residues. Trimming removed 7 bases at V and 8 bases at J, with 22 bases between. Here the CDR3 reads CASRHTATETYSPLHF. Written as DNA, the CDR3 is TGCGCCAGCCGACATACAGCGACAGAGACATATTCACCCCTCCACTTT.

This chain links TRBV19 with TRBJ2-7; the D gene is possibly TRBD2 (6 bases). V shed 6 bases and J shed 5 bases, with 20 bases lying between them. This CDR3 spans 15 amino acids. Germline CDR1 LNHDA, CDR2 SQIVND (reference sequence). The CDR3 reads CASRSAPSAHHEQYF. The CDR3 nucleotides read TGTGCCAGTAGATCCGCCCCTAGCGCCCATCACGAGCAGTACTTC.

This chain connects TRBV27 to TRBJ2-2; D gene unclear. The germline V and J ends were trimmed by 3 bases and 1 base, with 6 bases remaining between them. Germline V gene sequence: CDR1 MNHEY, CDR2 SMNVEV (reference sequence). This CDR3 is 14 amino acids long. The DNA for the CDR3 is TGTGCCAGCAGTTTGGTCAGGAACACCGGGGAGCTGTTTTTT. This codes for CASSLVRNTGELFF.

The chain employs TRBV2 and TRBJ2-1; possibly TRBD2 for D (6 bases). This CDR3 is built from 13 residues. V was cut by 7 bases and J by 1 base, with 8 bases left in between. The germline V gene encodes CDR1 SNHLY and CDR2 FYNNEI. The CDR3 loop is CASTGASYNEQFF. The CDR3 DNA follows: TGTGCCAGCACGGGAGCGTCCTACAATGAGCAGTTCTTC.

To note about this clone: Relative to the germline gene, one junction end is altered; a read error may explain this. This chain connects TRBV7-7 to TRBJ2-2, with 9 nucleotides matching TRBD2. Germline assignment: CDR1 SSHAT and CDR2 FNYEAQ (reference sequence). There are 16 residues in the CDR3. The chain's CDR3 is CASSLQAGGNTGELFF. Written as DNA, the CDR3 is TGTGCTAGCAGCTTGCAAGCGGGAGGTAACACCGGGGAGCTGTTTTTT.

The rearrangement links TRBV18 to TRBJ1-1; D not certain. The CDR3 is 13 amino acids. Germline CDR1 KGHSH, CDR2 LQKENI. Trimming stripped 4 bases from V and 4 bases from J, with 10 bases between. CDR3 amino acids: CASSQGEATEAFF. CDR3 coding DNA: TGTGCCAGCTCACAGGGAGAGGCCACTGAAGCTTTCTTT.

The chain recombines TRBV6-5 with TRBJ1-2; D is perhaps TRBD1 (6 bases). V was pared by 8 bases and J by 4 bases, with 20 bases between. CDR3 size: 15 residues. Germline values: CDR1 MNHEY, CDR2 SVGAGI. The CDR3 region is CASREGGDYVYGYTF. In nucleotides, the CDR3 is TGTGCCAGCCGAGAGGGGGGGGACTATGTCTATGGCTACACCTTC.